This TCR beta chain was sequenced during a study of PD-1 blockade in classical Hodgkin lymphoma. Findings and limits, study-wide: Still unresolved is the cause of the repertoire differences, which may be disease activity or prior therapy. The study found that TCR diversity rose significantly by C4D1 in CD4+ but not CD8+ cells.

CDR1 is MDHEN, CDR2 SYDVKM, per germline. V was trimmed by 3 bases and J by 0 bases, leaving 14 bases between them. The CDR3 runs to 16 residues. Of note for this clone: The antigen remains unidentified.

Libraries were prepared by immunoSEQ multiplex PCR; TCRdb keeps only in-frame clonotypes and omits some of them. The data show approximately 100,000 clones, around 90% seen once. Autologous stem cell transplantation was followed by relapse in every patient, and brentuximab vedotin exposure varied. Complete response, partial response or progressive disease was each patient's best response. The chain combines TRBV28 with TRBJ1-1, with D perhaps TRBD1 (6 bases). This clonotype was obtained from a human donor with classical Hodgkin lymphoma. The source was peripheral blood mononuclear cells (PBMCs), collected at baseline. The CDR3 spells CASSFPQGGMNTEAFF. The CDR3 nucleotides read TGTGCCAGCAGTTTTCCACAGGGAGGGATGAACACTGAAGCTTTCTTT.